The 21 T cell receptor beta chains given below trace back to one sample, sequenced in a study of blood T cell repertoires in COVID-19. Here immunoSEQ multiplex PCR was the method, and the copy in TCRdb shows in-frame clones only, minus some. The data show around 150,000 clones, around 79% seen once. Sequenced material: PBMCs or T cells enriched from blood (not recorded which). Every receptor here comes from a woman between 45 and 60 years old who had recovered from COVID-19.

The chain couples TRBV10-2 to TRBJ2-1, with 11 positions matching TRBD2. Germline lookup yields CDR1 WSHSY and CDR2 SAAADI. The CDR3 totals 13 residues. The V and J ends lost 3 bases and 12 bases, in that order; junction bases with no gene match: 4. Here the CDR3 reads CASSELTSGTQFF. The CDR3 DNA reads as TGCGCCAGCAGTGAACTGACTAGCGGGACGCAGTTCTTC.

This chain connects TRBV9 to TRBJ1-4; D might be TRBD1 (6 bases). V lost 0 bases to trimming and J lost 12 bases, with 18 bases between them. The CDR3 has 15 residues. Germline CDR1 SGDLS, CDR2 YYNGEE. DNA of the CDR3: TGTGCCAGCAGCGTAGACAGGGACCCCTTTGGGGAACTGTTTTTT. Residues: CASSVDRDPFGELFF.

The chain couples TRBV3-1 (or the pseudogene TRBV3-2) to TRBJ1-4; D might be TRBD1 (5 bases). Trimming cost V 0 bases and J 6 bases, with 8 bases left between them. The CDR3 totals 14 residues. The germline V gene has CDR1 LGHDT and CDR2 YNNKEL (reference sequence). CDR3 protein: CASSQDSGYEKLFF. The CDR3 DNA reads TGTGCCAGCAGCCAAGATTCAGGGTATGAAAAACTGTTTTTT.

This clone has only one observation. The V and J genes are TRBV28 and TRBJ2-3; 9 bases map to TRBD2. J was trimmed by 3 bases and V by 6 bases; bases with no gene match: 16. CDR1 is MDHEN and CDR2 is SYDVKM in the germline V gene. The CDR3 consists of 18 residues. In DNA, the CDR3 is TGTGCCAGCAGCTTGGCGGCTAGCGGGACCCCCGGGACAGATACGCAGTATTTT. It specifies CASSLAASGTPGTDTQYF.

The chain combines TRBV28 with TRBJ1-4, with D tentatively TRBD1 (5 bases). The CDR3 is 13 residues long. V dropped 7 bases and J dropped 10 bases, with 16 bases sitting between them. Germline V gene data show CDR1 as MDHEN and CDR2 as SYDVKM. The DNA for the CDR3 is TGTGCCAGCAATCCATGGGGCCGAGGAAAACTGTTTTTT. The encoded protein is CASNPWGRGKLFF.

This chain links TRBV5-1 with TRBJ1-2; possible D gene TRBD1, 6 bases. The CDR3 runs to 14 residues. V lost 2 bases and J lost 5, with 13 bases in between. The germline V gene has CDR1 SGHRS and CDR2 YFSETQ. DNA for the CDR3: TGCGCCAGCAGCTTAATGGACAGTTCTTATGGCTACACCTTC. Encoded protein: CASSLMDSSYGYTF.

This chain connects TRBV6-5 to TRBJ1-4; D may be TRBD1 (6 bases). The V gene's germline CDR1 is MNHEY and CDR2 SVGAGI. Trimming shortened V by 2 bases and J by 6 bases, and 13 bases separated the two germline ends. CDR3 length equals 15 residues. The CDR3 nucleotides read TGTGCCAGCAGTTACGGTCGGGGGGCCTATGAAAAACTGTTTTTT. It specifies CASSYGRGAYEKLFF.

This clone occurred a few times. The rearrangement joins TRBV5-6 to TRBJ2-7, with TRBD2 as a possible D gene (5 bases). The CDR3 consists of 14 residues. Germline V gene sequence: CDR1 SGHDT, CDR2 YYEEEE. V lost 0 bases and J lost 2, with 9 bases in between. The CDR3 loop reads CASSLGGSTYEQYF. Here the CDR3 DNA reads TGTGCCAGCAGCTTGGGAGGGTCCACCTACGAGCAGTACTTC.

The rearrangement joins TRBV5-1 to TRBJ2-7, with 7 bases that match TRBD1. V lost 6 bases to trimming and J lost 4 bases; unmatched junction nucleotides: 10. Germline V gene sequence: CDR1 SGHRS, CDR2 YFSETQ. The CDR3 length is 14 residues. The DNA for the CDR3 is TGCGCCAGCAAAGGGACAGAGCACGCTTACGAGCAGTACTTC. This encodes CASKGTEHAYEQYF.

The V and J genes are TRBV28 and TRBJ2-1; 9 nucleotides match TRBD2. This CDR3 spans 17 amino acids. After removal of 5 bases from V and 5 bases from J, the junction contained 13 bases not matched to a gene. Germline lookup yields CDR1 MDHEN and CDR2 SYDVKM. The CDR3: CASSISIAGESHNEQFF. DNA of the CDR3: TGTGCCAGCAGTATATCTATAGCGGGAGAGAGCCACAATGAGCAGTTCTTC.

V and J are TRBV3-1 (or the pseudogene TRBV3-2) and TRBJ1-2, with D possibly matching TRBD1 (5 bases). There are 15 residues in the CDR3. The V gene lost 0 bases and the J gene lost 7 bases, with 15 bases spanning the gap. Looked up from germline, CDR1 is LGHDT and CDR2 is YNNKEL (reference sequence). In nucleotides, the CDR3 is TGTGCCAGCAGCCAAGATAATTTGGGGCAAAGTGGCTACACCTTC. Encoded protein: CASSQDNLGQSGYTF.

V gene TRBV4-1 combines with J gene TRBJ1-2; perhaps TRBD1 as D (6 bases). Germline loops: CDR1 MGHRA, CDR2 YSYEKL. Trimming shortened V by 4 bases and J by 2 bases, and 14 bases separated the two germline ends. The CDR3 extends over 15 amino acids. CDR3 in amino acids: CASSPGTPSNYGYTF. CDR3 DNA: TGCGCCAGCAGCCCTGGGACACCATCAAACTATGGCTACACCTTC.

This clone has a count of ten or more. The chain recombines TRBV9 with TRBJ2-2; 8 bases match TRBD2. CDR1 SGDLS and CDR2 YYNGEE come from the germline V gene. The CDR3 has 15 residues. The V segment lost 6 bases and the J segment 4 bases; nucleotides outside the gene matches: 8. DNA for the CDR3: TGTGCCAGCAATGTTGGGGCGGGAGGCACCGGGGAGCTGTTTTTT. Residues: CASNVGAGGTGELFF.

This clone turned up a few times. CDR3 loop: CASSEQGAGNTIYF. As DNA, the CDR3 is TGTGCCAGCAGCGAACAGGGAGCTGGAAACACCATATATTTT. The V and J genes are TRBV11-2 and TRBJ1-3; possibly TRBD1 for D (6 bases). The V gene lost 5 bases and the J gene lost 2 bases, with 10 bases spanning the gap. In germline, CDR1 is SGHAT, CDR2 FQNNGV. The CDR3 is 14 amino acids. Supplemented by reference TRBV11-2 and TRBJ1-3, the full variable domain reads EAGVAQSPRYKIIEKRQSVAFWCNPISGHATLYWYQQILGQGPKLLIQFQNNGVVDDSQLPKDRFSAERLKGVDSTLKIQPAKLEDSAVYLCASSEQGAGNTIYFGEGSWLTVV.

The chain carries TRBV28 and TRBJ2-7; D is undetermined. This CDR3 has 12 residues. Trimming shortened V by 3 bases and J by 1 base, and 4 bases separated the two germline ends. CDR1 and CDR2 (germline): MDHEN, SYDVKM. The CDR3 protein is CASSFASYEQYF. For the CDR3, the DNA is TGTGCCAGCAGTTTCGCGTCCTACGAGCAGTACTTC.

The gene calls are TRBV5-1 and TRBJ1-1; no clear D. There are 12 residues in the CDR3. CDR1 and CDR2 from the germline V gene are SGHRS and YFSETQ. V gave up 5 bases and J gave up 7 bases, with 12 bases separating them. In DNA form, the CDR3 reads TGCGCCAGCAGTGTCCTTCTCGGTGAAGCTTTCTTT. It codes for CASSVLLGEAFF.

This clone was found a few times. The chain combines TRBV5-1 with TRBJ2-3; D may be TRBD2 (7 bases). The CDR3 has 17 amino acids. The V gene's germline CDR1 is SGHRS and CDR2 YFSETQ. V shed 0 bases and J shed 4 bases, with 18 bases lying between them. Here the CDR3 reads CASSLAGGGGSADTQYF. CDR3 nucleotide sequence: TGCGCCAGCAGCTTGGCCGGGGGCGGGGGAAGCGCAGATACGCAGTATTTT.

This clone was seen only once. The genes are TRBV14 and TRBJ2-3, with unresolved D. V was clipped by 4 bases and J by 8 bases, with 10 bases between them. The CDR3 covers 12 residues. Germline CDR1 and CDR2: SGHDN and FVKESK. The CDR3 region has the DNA TGTGCCAGCAGCCTCAACGTCGGTACGCAGTATTTT. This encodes CASSLNVGTQYF.

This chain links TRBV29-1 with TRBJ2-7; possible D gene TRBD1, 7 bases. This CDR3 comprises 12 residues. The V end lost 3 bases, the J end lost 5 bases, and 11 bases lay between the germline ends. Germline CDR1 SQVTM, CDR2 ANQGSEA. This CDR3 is CSVDRGADEQYF. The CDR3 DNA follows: TGCAGCGTTGACAGGGGGGCGGACGAGCAGTACTTC.

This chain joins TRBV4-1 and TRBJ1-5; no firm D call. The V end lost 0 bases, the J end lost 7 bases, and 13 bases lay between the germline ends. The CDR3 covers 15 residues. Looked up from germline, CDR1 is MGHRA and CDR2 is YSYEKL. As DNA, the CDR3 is TGCGCCAGCAGCCAAGATGTGGCAGGCGTACAGCCCCAGCATTTT. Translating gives CASSQDVAGVQPQHF.

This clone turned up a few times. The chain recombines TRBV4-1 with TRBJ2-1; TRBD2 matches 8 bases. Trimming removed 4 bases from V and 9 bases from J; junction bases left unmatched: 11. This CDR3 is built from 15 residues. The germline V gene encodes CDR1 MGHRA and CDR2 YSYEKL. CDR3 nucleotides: TGCGCCAGCAGCCCTGGACTTGCGGGGGGCGGTGAGCAGTTCTTC. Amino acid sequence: CASSPGLAGGGEQFF.